A single sample gave rise to the 3 T cell receptor beta chains below, sequenced in a study of cytomegalovirus exposure and HLA in healthy donors. Use of 60 Vbeta and 13 Jbeta primers characterized the PCR. Data came from immunoSEQ multiplex PCR; TCRdb stores just in-frame clones and leaves some out. This sample has around 180,000 clones; around four fifths occur once, and the top ten carry 0.95% to 1.4%. Sequenced material: PBMCs. These receptors were taken from a woman in her 40s in good health and CMV-seronegative.

J is TRBJ2-7 and V is TRBV10-2, with 10 bases lining up with TRBD1. Germline V lookup: CDR1 WSHSY, CDR2 SAAADI. The CDR3 totals 15 residues. V gave up 3 bases and J gave up 2 bases; unmatched junction bases: 4. CDR3: CASSDPGQGAYEQYV. The DNA of the CDR3 is TGCGCCAGCAGTGACCCTGGACAGGGGGCCTACGAGCAGTACGTC.

This sequence joins TRBV27 and TRBJ2-3; D unclear. Germline V CDR1 and CDR2: MNHEY, SMNVEV (reference sequence). Trimming shortened V by 5 bases and J by 6 bases, and 12 bases separated the two germline ends. CDR3 length equals 13 residues. This CDR3 is CASSPPGGDTQYF. The CDR3 nucleotides read TGTGCCAGCAGTCCTCCGGGTGGGGATACGCAGTATTTT.

The genes are TRBV4-1 and TRBJ1-2; TRBD1 aligns across 7 bases. In germline, CDR1 is MGHRA, CDR2 YSYEKL. V shed 0 bases, J shed 6 bases, and the junction held 4 bases outside the gene matches. The CDR3 is 14 residues long. CDR3 protein: CASSQEGRGNGYTF. The CDR3 coding sequence is TGCGCCAGCAGCCAAGAAGGCAGGGGGAATGGCTACACCTTC.